The 23 T cell receptor beta chains below come from one sample, sequenced in a study of blood T cell repertoires in COVID-19. Sequencing used immunoSEQ multiplex PCR; TCRdb keeps in-frame clones, though not all of them. This table holds 100,000 to 150,000 clones, about 80% found once. Sequencing was carried out using peripheral blood. These receptors were collected from a woman in her forties or fifties with acute or convalescent COVID-19.

V and J are TRBV10-3 and TRBJ2-7; 13 nucleotides agree with TRBD2. Germline-derived CDR1 and CDR2 are ENHRY and SYGVKD. The J segment lost 5 bases and the V segment lost 7 bases, leaving 8 bases of the junction unmatched. This CDR3 is built from 15 residues. The CDR3 is CAITRTSGSGNEQYF. CDR3 DNA: TGTGCCATCACTAGGACTAGCGGGAGCGGGAACGAGCAGTACTTC.

V and J are TRBV3-1 (or the pseudogene TRBV3-2) and TRBJ1-4, with 10 bases lining up with TRBD1. Germline V lookup: CDR1 LGHDT, CDR2 YNNKEL (reference sequence). CDR3 size: 14 residues. V was clipped by 6 bases and J by 5 bases; unmatched bases: 3. As DNA, the CDR3 is TGTGCCAGCAGACCGACAGGGGGCAATGAAAAACTGTTTTTT. As protein: CASRPTGGNEKLFF.

The genes are TRBV7-2 and TRBJ1-4; 9 positions agree with TRBD1. The CDR3 consists of 16 residues. The trim removed 1 base at V and 8 bases at J, leaving 8 bases unmatched. Per germline, CDR1 SGHTA and CDR2 FQGNSA. The CDR3 spells CASSLDIDRGREKLFF. The CDR3 region has the DNA TGTGCCAGCAGCTTAGATATCGACAGGGGGAGAGAAAAACTGTTTTTT.

The CDR3 DNA reads as TGTGCCAGCAGTGAGATTGGACTCTATGGCTACACCTTC. As protein: CASSEIGLYGYTF. The rearrangement joins TRBV6-1 to TRBJ1-2; the D is unclear. With 3 bases removed from V and 4 bases from J, the gap between germline ends came to 9 bases. Germline lookup yields CDR1 MNHNS and CDR2 SASEGT. This CDR3 is 13 amino acids long.

The rearrangement links TRBV30 to TRBJ1-2; maybe TRBD1 (6 bases). Trimming cost V 2 bases and J 2 bases, with 9 bases left between them. Germline values: CDR1 GTSNPN, CDR2 SVGIG (reference sequence). The CDR3 is made up of 13 amino acids. CDR3 sequence reads: CAWSLGTNYGYTF. DNA of the CDR3: TGTGCCTGGAGTCTCGGGACAAACTATGGCTACACCTTC.

The rearrangement joins TRBV19 to TRBJ1-5, with a tentative D call TRBD1 (6 bases). Germline V gene lookup returns CDR1 LNHDA and CDR2 SQIVND (reference sequence). The CDR3 is made up of 13 amino acids. V dropped 11 bases and J dropped 1 base, with 12 bases sitting between them. The CDR3 sequence is CASQGRSNQPQHF. As DNA, the CDR3 is TGTGCCTCTCAGGGGCGGAGCAATCAGCCCCAGCATTTT.

This chain connects TRBV28 to TRBJ1-5; 7 positions agree with TRBD1. Germline values: CDR1 MDHEN, CDR2 SYDVKM. V shed 7 bases, J shed 4 bases, and the junction held 1 base outside the gene matches. This CDR3 spans 12 amino acids. CDR3 sequence: CASNRGNQPQHF. For the CDR3, the DNA is TGTGCCAGCAACAGGGGTAATCAGCCCCAGCATTTT.

The chain has TRBV11-2 and TRBJ2-7; D remains unclear. V lost 1 base, J lost 0 bases, and 10 bases lay in between. The CDR3 contains 15 residues. Germline loops: CDR1 SGHAT, CDR2 FQNNGV. This CDR3 is CASSLVHLPSYEQYF. The DNA for the CDR3 is TGTGCCAGCAGCTTAGTTCACCTACCCTCCTACGAGCAGTACTTC.

This sequence joins TRBV5-1 and TRBJ1-1; D possibly corresponds to TRBD1 (5 bases). The V gene's germline CDR1 is SGHRS and CDR2 YFSETQ. V was clipped by 2 bases and J by 1 base, with 12 bases between them. The CDR3 extends over 15 amino acids. CDR3: CASSLTLDKNTEAFF. The CDR3 coding sequence is TGCGCCAGCAGCTTAACCTTGGACAAGAACACTGAAGCTTTCTTT.

The chain combines TRBV10-1 with TRBJ2-7; 14 bases line up with TRBD2. Germline lookup yields CDR1 WNHNN and CDR2 SYGVQD (reference sequence). With V trimmed by 3 bases and J by 6 bases, 16 bases remained unmatched. CDR3 length: 19 amino acids. The CDR3 protein is CASSERNLFGLAGGSEQYF. In DNA, the CDR3 is TGCGCCAGCAGTGAAAGGAATCTTTTTGGACTAGCGGGAGGTAGCGAGCAGTACTTC.

The chain has TRBV2 and TRBJ2-1; D is perhaps TRBD1 (6 bases). V dropped 3 bases and J dropped 6 bases, with 18 bases sitting between them. Germline V lookup: CDR1 SNHLY, CDR2 FYNNEI. The CDR3 has 16 residues. The CDR3 nucleotides read TGTGCCAGCAGTGACCCCGCAGGGGCACCTGGCAATGAGCAGTTCTTC. It specifies CASSDPAGAPGNEQFF.

The chain employs TRBV5-4 and TRBJ1-3, with D uncertain. Trimming took 1 base from V and 0 from J, leaving 14 bases between them. The CDR3 is 17 amino acids. CDR1 and CDR2 from the germline V gene are SGHNT and YYREEE (reference sequence). CDR3 nucleotide sequence: TGTGCCAGCAGCTTGAATTTCGCCGGAGGCTCTGGAAACACCATATATTTT. This encodes CASSLNFAGGSGNTIYF. Full variable domain (rest looked up from reference TRBV5-4 and TRBJ1-3): ETGVTQSPTHLIKTRGQQVTLRCSSQSGHNTVSWYQQALGQGPQFIFQYYREEENGRGNFPPRFSGLQFPNYSSELNVNALELDDSALYLCASSLNFAGGSGNTIYFGEGSWLTVV.

On this clone: Other nucleotide sequences in the sample specify the same CDR3. J is TRBJ1-5 and V is TRBV7-8; D unresolved. Trimming removed 1 base from V and 1 base from J, with 11 bases in between. This CDR3 region has 16 residues. Germline CDR1 is SGHVS and CDR2 is FQNEAQ. The chain's CDR3 is CASSLERSRSNQPQHF. CDR3 DNA: TGTGCCAGCAGCTTAGAAAGATCGAGAAGCAATCAGCCCCAGCATTTT.

The chain carries TRBV30 and TRBJ1-3, with D perhaps matching TRBD1 (6 bases). Trimming stripped 2 bases from V and 2 bases from J, with 16 bases between. CDR1 is GTSNPN, CDR2 SVGIG, per germline (reference sequence). This CDR3 has 16 amino acids. In DNA, the CDR3 is TGTGCCTGGAGTCGAATAACAGGGATGACTGGAAACACCATATATTTT. This codes for CAWSRITGMTGNTIYF.

This clone came up a few times. This rearrangement joins TRBV2 to TRBJ1-5; tentatively, D is TRBD1 (5 bases). This CDR3 spans 17 amino acids. The germline gives CDR1 SNHLY, CDR2 FYNNEI. V was cut by 3 bases and J by 2 bases, with 17 bases left in between. The CDR3 DNA reads TGTGCCAGCAGTGATCGGGTCCCCCCCAGGGGCAATCAGCCCCAGCATTTT. As protein: CASSDRVPPRGNQPQHF. The full variable domain, its missing parts supplied by reference TRBV2 and TRBJ1-5, is EPEVTQTPSHQVTQMGQEVILRCVPISNHLYFYWYRQILGQKVEFLVSFYNNEISEKSEIFDDQFSVERPDGSNFTLKIRSTKLEDSAMYFCASSDRVPPRGNQPQHFGDGTRLSIL.

V and J are TRBV5-1 and TRBJ1-3; the match to TRBD1 covers 8 bases. V trimming: 4 bases; J trimming: 3 bases; junction bases outside the gene matches: 9. This CDR3 has 16 amino acids. Germline values: CDR1 SGHRS, CDR2 YFSETQ. CDR3 in DNA: TGCGCCAGCAGCCCCGGCAGGGGGCAGATTGGAAACACCATATATTTT. It is translated as CASSPGRGQIGNTIYF.

The rearrangement joins TRBV29-1 to TRBJ2-3, with 14 bases that match TRBD2. The CDR3 runs to 14 residues. Germline CDR1 SQVTM, CDR2 ANQGSEA. Trimming removed 2 bases from V and 6 bases from J; junction bases left unmatched: 1. CDR3 residues: CSVERTSGRDTQYF. CDR3 coding DNA: TGCAGCGTTGAACGGACTAGCGGGAGGGATACGCAGTATTTT.

J is TRBJ1-2 and V is TRBV20-1, with a weak D call TRBD1 (6 bases). Trimming shortened V by 7 bases and J by 11 bases, and 17 bases separated the two germline ends. The CDR3 is made up of 11 amino acids. The germline V gene has CDR1 DFQATT and CDR2 SNEGSKA (reference sequence). The DNA for the CDR3 is TGCAGTGGCTCGGGACACGGAGATTACACCTTC. Translating gives CSGSGHGDYTF.

The chain is built from TRBV7-9 and TRBJ2-5, with 14 nucleotides matching TRBD2. V was clipped by 1 base and J by 4 bases; unmatched bases: 8. This CDR3 spans 18 amino acids. Germline values: CDR1 SEHNR, CDR2 FQNEAQ (reference sequence). For the CDR3, the DNA is TGTGCCAGCAGCTTAGGGGGGACTAGCGGGAGTTATGGAGAGACCCAGTACTTC. Amino acids: CASSLGGTSGSYGETQYF.

The V call is TRBV7-9, the J call TRBJ1-5; 9 bases map to TRBD1. Unmatched junction bases numbered 5, after V lost 4 bases and J lost 7 bases. Germline loops: CDR1 SEHNR, CDR2 FQNEAQ (reference sequence). The CDR3 is 14 amino acids. The CDR3 reads CASSSLDRGQPQHF. The CDR3 DNA reads as TGTGCCAGCAGCTCTCTCGACAGGGGGCAGCCCCAGCATTTT.

The chain joins TRBV5-1 to TRBJ1-1; tentative D call: TRBD1 (5 bases). Germline V gives CDR1 SGHRS, CDR2 YFSETQ. V dropped 5 bases and J dropped 3 bases, with 14 bases sitting between them. CDR3 length equals 14 residues. The CDR3, as DNA: TGCGCCAGCAGGGAACAGGCAGGTTACACTGAAGCTTTCTTT. Protein product: CASREQAGYTEAFF.

This chain joins TRBV12-3 or TRBV12-4 and TRBJ1-6, with D hard to call. The CDR3 is made up of 8 amino acids. V was shortened by 9 bases and J by 14 bases, with 5 bases between the two germline ends. As DNA, the CDR3 is TGTGCCAGTTCGTCCCTCCACTTT. Translation: CASSSLHF.

Only one count was recorded for this clone. This chain links TRBV12-5 with TRBJ2-7; 10 bases line up with TRBD1. CDR3 length: 14 residues. Germline CDR1 reads LGHNT; CDR2 reads FRNRAP. J gave up 6 bases and V 5 bases, and 7 bases lay outside the gene matches. This chain's CDR3 is CASGGGQGLSEQYF. The CDR3 bases are TGTGCTAGTGGTGGGGGACAGGGGTTGAGCGAGCAGTACTTC.